What follows are 11 T cell receptor beta chains derived from one specimen sequenced in a study of blood T cell repertoires in COVID-19. Assay: immunoSEQ multiplex PCR; the TCRdb copy retains only in-frame clones and omits some. The sample shows under 300,000 clones, roughly 80% of them seen only once. Sequencing was performed on PBMCs or T cells enriched from blood (not recorded which). These receptors all stem from a man aged 50 to 59 who had recovered from COVID-19.

V gene TRBV6-1 combines with J gene TRBJ2-7; TRBD2 might be the D (5 bases). The CDR3 covers 14 residues. Between the trimmed V and J ends, which lost 1 base and 2 bases, there was a span of 9 bases. Germline CDR1 reads MNHNS; CDR2 reads SASEGT. The CDR3 loop is CASSEGSGTYEQYF. The CDR3 DNA follows: TGTGCCAGCAGTGAAGGGTCGGGGACCTACGAGCAGTACTTC.

This sequence joins TRBV13 and TRBJ2-1, with a weak D call TRBD2 (6 bases). CDR1 and CDR2 (germline): PRHDT, FYEKMQ (reference sequence). Trimming pared 2 bases from V and 4 bases from J, leaving 15 bases between. The CDR3 covers 16 residues. This CDR3 is CASSLSLANLYNEQFF. CDR3 DNA: TGTGCCAGCAGCTTAAGTCTAGCGAACCTGTACAATGAGCAGTTCTTC.

The chain carries TRBV9 and TRBJ2-7, with 7 bases aligning to TRBD1. The trim removed 4 bases at V and 1 base at J, leaving 5 bases unmatched. Germline loops: CDR1 SGDLS, CDR2 YYNGEE. The CDR3 runs to 14 residues. The chain's CDR3 is CASSKDRDSYEQYF. CDR3 in DNA: TGTGCCAGCAGCAAAGACAGGGATTCCTACGAGCAGTACTTC.

This clone has a single count. The rearrangement links TRBV19 to TRBJ1-6; maybe TRBD1 (6 bases). The CDR3 has 15 residues. The ends were cut back, 6 bases at V and 7 bases at J, with 16 bases in the middle. Germline lookup yields CDR1 LNHDA and CDR2 SQIVND (reference sequence). DNA for the CDR3: TGTGCCAGTAGCCAACTAAACAGGGCGAATTCACCCCTCCACTTT. Translation gives CASSQLNRANSPLHF. The full variable domain, with the rest looked up from reference TRBV19 and TRBJ1-6, is DGGITQSPKYLFRKEGQNVTLSCEQNLNHDAMYWYRQDPGQGLRLIYYSQIVNDFQKGDIAEGYSVSREKKESFPLTVTSAQKNPTAFYLCASSQLNRANSPLHFGNGTRLTVT.

The chain carries TRBV7-9 and TRBJ1-1; 8 bases match TRBD1. The V segment lost 1 base and the J segment 11 bases; nucleotides outside the gene matches: 9. CDR1 and CDR2 (germline): SEHNR, FQNEAQ (reference sequence). The CDR3 runs 14 residues. The CDR3 reads CASSLGRGRGQAFF. The CDR3 DNA is TGTGCCAGCAGCTTAGGCAGGGGGCGCGGCCAGGCTTTCTTT.

The chain carries TRBV10-1 and TRBJ2-2, with 12 positions matching TRBD2. This CDR3 has 17 amino acids. With V trimmed by 5 bases and J by 4 bases, 8 bases remained unmatched. Germline CDR1 WNHNN, CDR2 SYGVQD (reference sequence). CDR3 loop: CASSPRLAGDLTGELFF. In DNA form, the CDR3 reads TGCGCCAGCAGTCCCCGACTAGCGGGGGATCTCACCGGGGAGCTGTTTTTT.

The chain joins TRBV6-1 to TRBJ2-1; 8 positions agree with TRBD2. With 4 bases clipped from V and 8 bases from J, the junction kept 19 bases outside the gene matches. The CDR3 has 18 amino acids. Looked up from germline, CDR1 is MNHNS and CDR2 is SASEGT. CDR3 in amino acids: CASSAPTGGAGGFDEQFF. In DNA, the CDR3 is TGTGCCAGCAGTGCCCCCACGGGGGGGGCGGGTGGGTTTGATGAGCAGTTCTTC.

This chain links TRBV4-1 with TRBJ1-2; perhaps TRBD1 as D (6 bases). This CDR3 has 17 amino acids. The V gene lost 0 bases and the J gene lost 0 bases, with 14 bases spanning the gap. The germline V gene encodes CDR1 MGHRA and CDR2 YSYEKL. CDR3 loop: CASSQEQGVETNYGYTF. Written as DNA, the CDR3 is TGCGCCAGCAGCCAAGAACAGGGTGTAGAGACTAACTATGGCTACACCTTC.

The chain links TRBV18 to TRBJ2-2; weak D call: TRBD2 (5 bases). V lost 0 bases and J lost 6, with 11 bases in between. The germline gives CDR1 KGHSH, CDR2 LQKENI. The CDR3 length is 15 residues. The CDR3 here is CASSPPRTAAGELFF. The CDR3 DNA reads as TGTGCCAGCTCACCACCCCGGACTGCCGCCGGGGAGCTGTTTTTT.

The rearrangement uses TRBV4-3 and TRBJ1-4; weak D call: TRBD1 (5 bases). Trimming took off 4 bases at V and 0 bases at J, with 21 bases between the two ends. Per the germline V gene, CDR1 is LGHNA and CDR2 is YSLEER. CDR3 length: 19 residues. CDR3 bases: TGCGCCAGCAGCCCCAACTTTGGCCAGGGACTTGCAACTAATGAAAAACTGTTTTTT. Its protein product is CASSPNFGQGLATNEKLFF.

The V and J genes are TRBV9 and TRBJ1-2; TRBD1 agrees at 8 bases. Germline CDR1 is SGDLS and CDR2 is YYNGEE. CDR3 size: 15 residues. The junction had 7 bases not matched to a gene; V was cut back by 2 bases and J by 4 bases. In DNA, the CDR3 is TGTGCCAGCAGCGTTGGGCAGGGGGCCCCCTATGGCTACACCTTC. It translates to CASSVGQGAPYGYTF.